What follows are 19 T cell receptor beta chains derived from one specimen sequenced in a study of shared clonotypes between healthy human individuals. Using immunoSEQ multiplex PCR, the repertoire was profiled, and TCRdb retains in-frame clones only, with some absent. This sample has some 1,900,000 clones, with just under 95% found just once. Naive CD8 isolation took CD45RO-negative cells positively selected for CCR7 and excluded terminally differentiated effector memory CD45RA+ cells. Sequenced material: naive CD8+ T cells sorted from blood. The origin of the receptors is a man younger than 30 in good health.

The chain couples TRBV6-6 to TRBJ1-4; a possible D gene is TRBD1 (5 bases). CDR1 and CDR2 from the germline V gene are MNHNY and SVGAGI (reference sequence). The CDR3 contains 15 residues. V was cut by 0 bases and J by 7 bases, with 12 bases left in between. CDR3 in DNA: TGTGCCAGCAGTTACTCGATAGGGGCGGGTGAAAAACTGTTTTTT. This sequence encodes CASSYSIGAGEKLFF.

This rearrangement joins TRBV27 to TRBJ2-7; TRBD1 is a possible D gene (6 bases). The germline CDR1 and CDR2 sequences are MNHEY and SMNVEV (reference sequence). The CDR3 length is 14 residues. Here the CDR3 DNA reads TGTCCACAGCCCCCACAGGACAGTTCGGGAGAGCAGTACTTC. Its protein product is CPQPPQDSSGEQYF.

This rearrangement joins TRBV6-1 to TRBJ2-5, with TRBD1 matching 7 bases. The CDR3 spans 15 residues. The germline V gene encodes CDR1 MNHNS and CDR2 SASEGT. The V and J ends lost 1 base and 1 base, in that order; junction bases with no gene match: 3. DNA for the CDR3: TGTGCCAGCAGTGAAGGGGACAGACCCCAAGAGACCCAGTACTTC. This gives the protein CASSEGDRPQETQYF.

The chain recombines TRBV27 with TRBJ2-6; D gene uncertain. The V gene's germline CDR1 is MNHEY and CDR2 SMNVEV (reference sequence). The CDR3 covers 15 residues. The V and J ends lost 0 bases and 0 bases respectively, with 3 bases between them. The CDR3 here is CASSLSLSGANVLTF. The CDR3 bases are TGTGCCAGCAGTTTATCCCTCTCTGGGGCCAACGTCCTGACTTTC.

CDR3 nucleotides: TGTGCCAGCAGTTTACGAGGGACCCATCAGCCCCAGCATTTT. Its protein is CASSLRGTHQPQHF. The V call is TRBV27, the J call TRBJ1-5, with TRBD1 as a possible D gene (5 bases). Trimming removed 2 bases from V and 5 bases from J, with 10 bases in between. Germline V gene sequence: CDR1 MNHEY, CDR2 SMNVEV (reference sequence). The CDR3 loop spans 14 amino acids.

The V gene is TRBV9, the J gene TRBJ1-2, with D maybe TRBD1 (6 bases). The V and J ends lost 2 bases and 4 bases respectively, with 12 bases between them. Germline CDR1 SGDLS, CDR2 YYNGEE. CDR3 length equals 14 residues. The CDR3 coding sequence is TGTGCCAGCAGCGTTGGGACAACCGGCTATGGCTACACCTTC. This sequence encodes CASSVGTTGYGYTF.

J is TRBJ2-7 and V is TRBV7-8; TRBD1 matches at 9 bases. The V gene end was trimmed by 5 bases and the J gene end by 3 bases; junction bases not matched to a gene: 17. The CDR3 runs 18 residues. Germline values: CDR1 SGHVS, CDR2 FQNEAQ. The CDR3 DNA reads TGTGCCAGCAGCCCTACCCTACCGGGACAGGGACCCAGCTACGAGCAGTACTTC. It yields the protein CASSPTLPGQGPSYEQYF.

The rearrangement links TRBV5-4 to TRBJ2-3, with D uncertain. The CDR3 contains 14 residues. CDR1 and CDR2 from the germline V gene are SGHNT and YYREEE (reference sequence). Trimming took off 4 bases at V and 1 base at J, with 10 bases between the two ends. CDR3 in DNA: TGTGCCAGCAGCAGGTCTTCACGCACAGATACGCAGTATTTT. Translated: CASSRSSRTDTQYF.

CDR3 coding DNA: TGTGCCACCTCACGGGTGGCGGAAATATACAATGAGCAGTTCTTC. Its protein product is CATSRVAEIYNEQFF. The rearrangement uses TRBV27 and TRBJ2-1; D remains unclear. V was pared by 10 bases and J by 4 bases, with 20 bases between. The CDR3 has 15 residues. Germline values: CDR1 MNHEY, CDR2 SMNVEV (reference sequence).

V and J are TRBV6-1 and TRBJ2-4; TRBD1 matches 9 bases. The CDR3 runs 17 residues. V gave up 0 bases and J gave up 4 bases; unmatched junction bases: 7. Germline assignment: CDR1 MNHNS and CDR2 SASEGT. The CDR3 DNA sequence: TGTGCCAGCAGTGAAGCGGACTGGGGACAGGGTAAAAACATTCAGTACTTC. This translates into CASSEADWGQGKNIQYF.

Written as DNA, the CDR3 is TGTGCCAGGATCGAAGAGCTCGTATATCAGCCCCAGCATTTT. Translating it yields CARIEELVYQPQHF. The chain carries TRBV7-3 and TRBJ1-5, with no clear D. The CDR3 has 14 amino acids. Trimming took off 9 bases at V and 5 bases at J, with 17 bases between the two ends. From germline, CDR1 is SGHTA and CDR2 FQGTGA.

Points on this clone: Its ends do not fully match the called genes, so a read error is possible. The V call is TRBV10-3, the J call TRBJ2-3; D gene uncertain. The germline V gene encodes CDR1 ENHRY and CDR2 SYGVKD. The CDR3 contains 13 residues. CDR3: CAISEDTEDPMFF. The CDR3 DNA reads as TGTGCCATCAGTGAGGACACTGAGGACCCCATGTTTTTT.

Points on this clone: Other nucleotide sequences from this sample produce the same CDR3. CDR3 protein: CASSVTGHPSYEQYF. CDR3 in DNA: TGTGCCAGCAGTGTCACGGGACACCCCTCCTACGAGCAGTACTTC. This chain links TRBV6-1 with TRBJ2-7; D might be TRBD1 (6 bases). CDR1 is MNHNS and CDR2 is SASEGT in the germline V gene. The CDR3 consists of 15 residues. V was clipped by 4 bases and J by 0 bases, with 13 bases between them.

As for this clone: Other DNA sequences in this sample translate to the same CDR3. This chain joins TRBV7-9 and TRBJ2-2; D gene ambiguous. The length of the CDR3 is 13 residues. Germline CDR1 and CDR2: SEHNR and FQNEAQ (reference sequence). V gave up 1 base and J gave up 4 bases, with 4 bases separating them. The CDR3 DNA reads TGTGCCAGCAGCTTAGGGGGCACCGGGGAGCTGTTTTTT. It is translated as CASSLGGTGELFF.

This clone was picked up one time. V gene TRBV11-2 combines with J gene TRBJ2-1, with D possibly TRBD2 on 6 matching bases. V lost 5 bases and J 4 bases, leaving 15 bases between the germline ends. Germline lookup yields CDR1 SGHAT and CDR2 FQNNGV. The CDR3 runs to 15 residues. CDR3 nucleotides: TGTGCCAGCAGCCCCGGGTGGGGGACTTACAATGAGCAGTTCTTC. This gives the protein CASSPGWGTYNEQFF.

The chain has TRBV6-1 and TRBJ2-7, with D possibly being TRBD2 (5 bases). The V gene lost 5 bases and the J gene lost 3 bases, with 11 bases spanning the gap. This CDR3 region has 13 residues. In germline, CDR1 is MNHNS, CDR2 SASEGT. In nucleotides, the CDR3 is TGTGCCAGCAGTCTGGACGGAGGCTACGAGCAGTACTTC. Amino acid sequence: CASSLDGGYEQYF.

The V call is TRBV29-1, the J call TRBJ1-2; weak D call: TRBD1 (5 bases). The CDR3 runs to 13 residues. From germline, CDR1 is SQVTM and CDR2 ANQGSEA. The V and J ends lost 3 bases and 0 bases respectively, with 8 bases between them. CDR3 loop: CSVDRTSNYGYTF. CDR3 DNA sequence: TGCAGCGTTGACCGGACATCTAACTATGGCTACACCTTC.

V is TRBV4-3 and J is TRBJ2-7, with D perhaps TRBD1 or TRBD2 (6 bases each). Trimming left V 1 base short and J 2 bases short, with 12 bases between. The CDR3 is 15 amino acids. Germline CDR1 reads LGHNA; CDR2 reads YSLEER. Here the CDR3 DNA reads TGCGCCAGCAGCCAAGGGAAGGGGGGCCCCTACGAGCAGTACTTC. This sequence encodes CASSQGKGGPYEQYF.

This clone was observed a single time. The chain uses TRBV5-1 and TRBJ2-3; TRBD2 aligns across 16 bases. V trimming: 3 bases; J trimming: 0 bases; junction bases outside the gene matches: 1. The CDR3 extends over 17 amino acids. Germline V gene lookup returns CDR1 SGHRS and CDR2 YFSETQ. The chain's CDR3 is CASSSGLAGGSTDTQYF. The CDR3 bases are TGCGCCAGCAGCTCGGGACTAGCGGGGGGGAGCACAGATACGCAGTATTTT.